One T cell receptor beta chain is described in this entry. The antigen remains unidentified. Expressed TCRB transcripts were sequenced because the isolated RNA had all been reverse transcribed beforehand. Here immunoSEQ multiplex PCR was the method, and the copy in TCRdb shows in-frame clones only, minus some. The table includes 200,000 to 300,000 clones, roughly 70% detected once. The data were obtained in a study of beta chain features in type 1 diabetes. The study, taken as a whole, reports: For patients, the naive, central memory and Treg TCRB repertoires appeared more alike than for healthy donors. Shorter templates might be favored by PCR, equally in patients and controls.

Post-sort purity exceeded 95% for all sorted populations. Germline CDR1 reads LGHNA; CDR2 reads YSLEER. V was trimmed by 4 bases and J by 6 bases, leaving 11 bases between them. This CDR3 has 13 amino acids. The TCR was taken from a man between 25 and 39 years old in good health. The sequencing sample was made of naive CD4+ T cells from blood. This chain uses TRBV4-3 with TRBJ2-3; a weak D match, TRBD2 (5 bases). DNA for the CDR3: TGCGCCAGCAGCCCAGACCCGGGGGATACGCAGTATTTT. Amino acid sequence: CASSPDPGDTQYF.